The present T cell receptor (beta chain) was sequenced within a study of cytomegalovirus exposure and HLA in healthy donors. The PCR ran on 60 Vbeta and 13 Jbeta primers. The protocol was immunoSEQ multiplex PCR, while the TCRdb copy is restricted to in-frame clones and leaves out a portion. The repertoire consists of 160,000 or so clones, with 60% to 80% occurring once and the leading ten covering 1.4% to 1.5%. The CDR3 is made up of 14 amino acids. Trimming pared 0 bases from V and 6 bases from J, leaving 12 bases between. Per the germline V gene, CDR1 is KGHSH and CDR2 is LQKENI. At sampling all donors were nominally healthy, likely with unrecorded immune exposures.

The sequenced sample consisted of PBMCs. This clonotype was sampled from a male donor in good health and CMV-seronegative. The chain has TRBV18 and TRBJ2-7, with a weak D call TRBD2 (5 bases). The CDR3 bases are TGTGCCAGCTCACCACCGGTAGCGATAGGCGAGCAGTACTTC. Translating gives CASSPPVAIGEQYF. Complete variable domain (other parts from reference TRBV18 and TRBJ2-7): NAGVMQNPRHLVRRRGQEARLRCSPMKGHSHVYWYRQLPEEGLKFMVYLQKENIIDESGMPKERFSAEFPKEGPSILRIQQVVRGDSAAYFCASSPPVAIGEQYFGPGTRLTVT.